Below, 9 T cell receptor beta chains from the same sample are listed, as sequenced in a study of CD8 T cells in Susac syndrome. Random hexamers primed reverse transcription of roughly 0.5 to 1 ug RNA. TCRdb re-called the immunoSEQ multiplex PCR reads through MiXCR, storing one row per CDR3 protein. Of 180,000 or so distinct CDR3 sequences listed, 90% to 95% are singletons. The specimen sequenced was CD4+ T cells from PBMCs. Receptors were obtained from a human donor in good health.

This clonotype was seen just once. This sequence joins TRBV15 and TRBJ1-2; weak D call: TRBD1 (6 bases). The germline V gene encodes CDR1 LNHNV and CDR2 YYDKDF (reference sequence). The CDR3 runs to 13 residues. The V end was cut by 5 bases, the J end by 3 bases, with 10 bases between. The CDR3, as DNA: TGTGCCACCAGCGTCGGACAGTACTATGGCTACACCTTC. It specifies CATSVGQYYGYTF.

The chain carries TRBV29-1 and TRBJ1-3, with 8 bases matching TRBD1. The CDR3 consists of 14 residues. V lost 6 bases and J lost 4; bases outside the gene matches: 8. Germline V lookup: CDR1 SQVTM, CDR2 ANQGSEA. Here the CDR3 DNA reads TGCAGCGTGTCTTATGGGACAGGCGGAAACACCATATATTTT. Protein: CSVSYGTGGNTIYF.

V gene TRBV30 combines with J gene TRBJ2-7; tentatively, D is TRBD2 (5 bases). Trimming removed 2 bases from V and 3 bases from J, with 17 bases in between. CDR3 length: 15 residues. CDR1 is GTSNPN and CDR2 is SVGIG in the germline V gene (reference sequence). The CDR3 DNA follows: TGTGCCTGGAGTCCCAGTCGGGGAGCTTACTACGAGCAGTACTTC. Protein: CAWSPSRGAYYEQYF.

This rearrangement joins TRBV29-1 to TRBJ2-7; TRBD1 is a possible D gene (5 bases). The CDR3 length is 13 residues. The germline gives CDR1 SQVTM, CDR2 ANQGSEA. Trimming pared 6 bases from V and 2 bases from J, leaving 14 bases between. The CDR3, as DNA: TGCAGCGTAGCCAAAGGGGCCGCCTACGAGCAGTACTTC. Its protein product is CSVAKGAAYEQYF.

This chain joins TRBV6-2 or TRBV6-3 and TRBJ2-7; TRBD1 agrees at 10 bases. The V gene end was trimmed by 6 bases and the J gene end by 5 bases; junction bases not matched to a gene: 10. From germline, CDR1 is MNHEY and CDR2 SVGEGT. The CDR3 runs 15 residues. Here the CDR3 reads CASRLPGQGRDEQYF. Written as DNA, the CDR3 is TGTGCCAGCAGATTGCCGGGACAGGGGCGGGACGAGCAGTACTTC.

DNA of the CDR3: TGTGCCAGCAGCGTAGGGACTAGCGGGGGCCTAGCGGAGACCCAGTACTTC. Amino acids: CASSVGTSGGLAETQYF. The rearrangement uses TRBV9 and TRBJ2-5, with 13 bases that match TRBD2. There are 17 residues in the CDR3. Germline lookup yields CDR1 SGDLS and CDR2 YYNGEE. V gave up 0 bases and J gave up 5 bases; unmatched junction bases: 7.

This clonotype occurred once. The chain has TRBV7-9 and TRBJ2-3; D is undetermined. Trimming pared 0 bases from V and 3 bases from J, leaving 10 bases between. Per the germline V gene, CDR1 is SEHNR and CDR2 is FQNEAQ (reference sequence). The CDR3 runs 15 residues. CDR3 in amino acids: CASSLAHSLTDTQYF. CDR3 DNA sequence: TGTGCCAGCAGCTTAGCCCACTCACTTACAGATACGCAGTATTTT.

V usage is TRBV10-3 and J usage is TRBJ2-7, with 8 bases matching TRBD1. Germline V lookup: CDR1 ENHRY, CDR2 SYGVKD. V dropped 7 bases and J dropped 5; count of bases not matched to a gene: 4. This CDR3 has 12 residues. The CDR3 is CAIKPTGDEQYF. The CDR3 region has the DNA TGTGCCATCAAACCGACAGGGGACGAGCAGTACTTC.

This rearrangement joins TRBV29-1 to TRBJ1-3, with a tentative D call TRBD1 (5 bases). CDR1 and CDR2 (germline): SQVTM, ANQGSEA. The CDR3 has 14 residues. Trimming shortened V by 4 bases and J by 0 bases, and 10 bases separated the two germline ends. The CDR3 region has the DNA TGCAGCGTTGTAGGGGCGACCTCTGGAAACACCATATATTTT. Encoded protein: CSVVGATSGNTIYF.